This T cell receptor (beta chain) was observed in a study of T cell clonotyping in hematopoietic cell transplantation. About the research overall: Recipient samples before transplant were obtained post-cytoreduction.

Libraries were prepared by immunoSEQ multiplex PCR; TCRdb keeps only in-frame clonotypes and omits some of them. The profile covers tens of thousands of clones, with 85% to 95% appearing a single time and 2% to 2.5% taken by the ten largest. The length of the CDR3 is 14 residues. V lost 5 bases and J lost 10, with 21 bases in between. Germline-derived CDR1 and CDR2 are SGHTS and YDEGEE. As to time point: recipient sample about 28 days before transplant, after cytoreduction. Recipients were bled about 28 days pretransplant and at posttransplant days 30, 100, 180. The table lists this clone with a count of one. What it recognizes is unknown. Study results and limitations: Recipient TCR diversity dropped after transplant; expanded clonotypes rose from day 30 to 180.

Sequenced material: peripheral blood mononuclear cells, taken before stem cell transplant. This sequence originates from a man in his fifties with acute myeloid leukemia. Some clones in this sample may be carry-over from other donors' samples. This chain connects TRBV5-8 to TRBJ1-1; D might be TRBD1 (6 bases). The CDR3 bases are TGTGCCAGCAGACTGTCGGGAGGGACACTCGGAGCTTTCTTT. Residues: CASRLSGGTLGAFF.